This T cell receptor beta chain was observed in a study of CD8+CD57+ T cells in acquired aplastic anemia. Trimming removed 5 bases from V and 9 bases from J; junction bases left unmatched: 6. CDR3 length equals 14 residues. Per germline, CDR1 LNHDA and CDR2 SQIVND (reference sequence). For CDR3 and TCR beta VDJ profiling, genomic DNA was the template used. A single record per CDR3 protein comes from TCRdb applying MiXCR to the reads. The sample yields some 190,000 distinct CDR3 sequences, roughly half seen once. About this clonotype: Antigen: not known.

Study-wide results and caveats: Comparison of patients with controls identified nearly 30 shared CD8+ CDR3 sequences. Statistical testing detected no significant gap in CD8+ Simpson's diversity between patients and controls.

Sequencing was done on a sample of sorted CD4+, CD8+, or CD8+CD57+ T cells (not recorded which) from PBMCs. The chain uses TRBV19 and TRBJ1-6, with 8 nucleotides matching TRBD1. This sequence was found in a human donor in good health. The CDR3 sequence: CASSRDRFSSPLHF. The DNA for the CDR3 is TGTGCCAGTAGTCGGGACAGGTTCAGTTCACCCCTCCACTTT.